The 5 T cell receptor beta chains in this list originate from one sample, sequenced in a study of OX40 agonist ivuxolimab in advanced cancers. Sequenced by immunoSEQ multiplex PCR; TCRdb stores in-frame clones only, minus some. Altogether 13,000 or so clones are present, about 81% being singletons, with the ten largest covering 40% to 50%. The material sequenced was CD4+ or CD8+ T cells sorted from blood, taken in a trial of the OX40 agonist ivuxolimab. These receptors were taken from an adult with an advanced solid tumor such as melanoma, head and neck, liver or kidney cancer.

This clone was picked up one time. This chain joins TRBV4-3 and TRBJ2-3; D perhaps matches TRBD1 (5 bases). The length of the CDR3 is 16 residues. V gave up 0 bases and J gave up 1 base, with 11 bases separating them. CDR1 is LGHNA, CDR2 YSLEER, per germline. This chain's CDR3 is CASSQEGQGGTDTQYF. The CDR3, as DNA: TGCGCCAGCAGCCAAGAAGGACAAGGTGGCACAGATACGCAGTATTTT.

The chain is built from TRBV5-1 and TRBJ1-2; weak D call: TRBD1 (5 bases). CDR3 size: 15 residues. CDR1 is SGHRS and CDR2 is YFSETQ in the germline V gene. Deletions cut 2 bases from V and 7 bases from J, with 18 bases between. The chain's CDR3 is CASSLDRGLSRGYTF. The CDR3 DNA follows: TGCGCCAGCAGCTTAGACCGGGGCTTATCACGTGGCTACACCTTC.

J is TRBJ2-7 and V is TRBV2; 13 bases map to TRBD2. The CDR3 is made up of 14 amino acids. CDR1 is SNHLY, CDR2 FYNNEI, per germline. Trimming took 6 bases from V and 4 from J; bases not matched to a gene: 3. CDR3 bases: TGTGCCAGCAGCCAGGGACTAGCGGGATACGAGCAGTACTTC. It is translated as CASSQGLAGYEQYF.

This clone was seen just once. The chain uses TRBV19 and TRBJ1-1; tentative D call: TRBD1 (5 bases). The CDR3 is 13 residues long. The V gene lost 10 bases and the J gene lost 5 bases, with 17 bases spanning the gap. Germline-derived CDR1 and CDR2 are LNHDA and SQIVND (reference sequence). CDR3: CATRLGGVTEAFF. The CDR3 coding sequence is TGTGCCACTCGCCTTGGGGGGGTGACTGAAGCTTTCTTT. The full variable domain, in which reference TRBV19 and TRBJ1-1 provide the parts outside the CDR3, is DGGITQSPKYLFRKEGQNVTLSCEQNLNHDAMYWYRQDPGQGLRLIYYSQIVNDFQKGDIAEGYSVSREKKESFPLTVTSAQKNPTAFYLCATRLGGVTEAFFGQGTRLTVV.

This clone was counted between two and nine times. The chain has TRBV7-9 and TRBJ2-4; the D gene is possibly TRBD1 (5 bases). Germline assignment: CDR1 SEHNR and CDR2 FQNEAQ (reference sequence). Trimming took off 0 bases at V and 2 bases at J, with 8 bases between the two ends. The CDR3 is 15 amino acids. The chain's CDR3 is CASSLAAGTKNIQYF. The CDR3 nucleotides read TGTGCCAGCAGCTTAGCTGCAGGGACCAAAAACATTCAGTACTTC. The full variable domain, its missing parts supplied by reference TRBV7-9 and TRBJ2-4, is DTGVSQNPRHKITKRGQNVTFRCDPISEHNRLYWYRQTLGQGPEFLTYFQNEAQLEKSRLLSDRFSAERPKGSFSTLEIQRTEQGDSAMYLCASSLAAGTKNIQYFGAGTRLSVL.